The clone carrying this T cell receptor beta chain turned up a few times. The antigen is unknown. This record comes from a study of regulatory T cells in long-lasting Graves disease. Time point given: newly diagnosed GD, antithyroid drugs for less than 3 months. The TCR library was made from RNA extracted from PBMCs. Sequencing libraries for TCR beta were prepared with iRepertoire HTBI primers and Arm-PCR of CDR3 regions. From the multiplex PCR reads, TCRdb called clonotypes with MiXCR, one entry per CDR3 protein. The sample records some 500,000 distinct CDR3 sequences, around 16% being singletons. General study points: Repertoires from persistent disease leaned toward TRBV28, TRBJ1-2 and TRBJ2-5. Those with persistent Graves' had less TCR diversity than newly diagnosed patients.

V shed 3 bases and J shed 1 base, with 12 bases lying between them. Germline loops: CDR1 LNHDA, CDR2 SQIVND (reference sequence). The CDR3 is made up of 15 amino acids. The sample also formed part of further work on T cells in Graves' hyperthyroidism and ophthalmopathy. Per that paper: Graves' hyperthyroidism qualified as stable when ophthalmopathy did not progress within 18 months. Initially, a first-round RT-PCR of the TCR CDR3 employed the HTBI primer set.

The TCR originated in a woman in her forties or fifties with Graves disease. This chain joins TRBV19 and TRBJ2-5; D might be TRBD1 (6 bases). The input for sequencing was peripheral blood mononuclear cells (PBMCs), taken at new diagnosis, from a patient treated with antithyroid drugs. The CDR3: CASSISRGGQETQYF. The DNA of the CDR3 is TGTGCCAGTAGTATCTCCAGGGGTGGCCAAGAGACCCAGTACTTC.